This TCR beta chain is drawn from a study of monozygotic twins with inflammatory bowel disease. Germline V gives CDR1 SEHNR, CDR2 FQNEAQ (reference sequence). The CDR3 extends over 12 amino acids. Each TCR library consumed 3,000 to 4,000 ng of total RNA. Two nested PCRs, approximately 16 and 10 cycles, amplified TCRalpha and TCRbeta cDNA. Reprocessing the 5' RACE reads, TCRdb reports a single entry for every CDR3 protein and omits DNA. This sample's clone table lists around 400,000 distinct CDR3 sequences. To note about this clonotype: Its specificity is unknown.

Findings of the study overall: A single strong clonotype or signal linked to IBD was not supported. Those with IBD had lower TCRbeta diversity (inverse Simpson) than their healthy co-twins did.

The rearrangement links TRBV7-9 to TRBJ2-7. The sequence was obtained from a human donor with ulcerative colitis or Crohn's disease, or a healthy co-twin of an affected twin (not recorded which). Sequenced material: blood. This CDR3 reads CASSFGVYEQYF.